A single sample is the source of the 25 T cell receptor beta chains below, sequenced in a study of T cell changes during pregnancy in multiple sclerosis (dated by TCRdb to the late 2010s). The library came from the immunoSEQ multiplex PCR assay. Drawn from immuneACCESS, this table holds only the in-frame rearrangements with V and J called that TCRdb kept. Clones are partly lost; checked studies trace under half to an unresolved V gene and leave the rest unexplained. The sample table lists roughly 48,000 clones, over 75% of them with a count of one. The biggest ten clones account for about 1.2% of the sample. This material consisted of CD4+ T cells from peripheral blood mononuclear cells, taken in the second trimester of pregnancy. These receptor sequences come from a female donor with multiple sclerosis, enrolled in a pregnancy study.

V usage is TRBV27 and J usage is TRBJ2-3; 11 bases fit TRBD2. CDR1 is MNHEY, CDR2 SMNVEV, per germline (reference sequence). V lost 3 bases and J lost 4; bases outside the gene matches: 6. The CDR3 contains 16 residues. CDR3 in DNA: TGTGCCAGCAGTTTGGATAGCGGGAGGGCCCCAGATACGCAGTATTTT. Protein: CASSLDSGRAPDTQYF.

The chain couples TRBV6-1 to TRBJ2-1, with 15 bases aligning to TRBD2. Germline V gene data show CDR1 as MNHNS and CDR2 as SASEGT. V shed 6 bases, J shed 7 bases, and the junction held 1 base outside the gene matches. The CDR3 consists of 14 residues. The CDR3 DNA follows: TGTGCCAGCAGGGGGACTAGCGGGAGGAATGAGCAGTTCTTC. Protein sequence: CASRGTSGRNEQFF.

The chain couples TRBV11-2 to TRBJ1-2; a possible D gene is TRBD1 (5 bases). The V gene lost 6 bases and the J gene lost 5 bases, with 10 bases spanning the gap. Germline-derived CDR1 and CDR2 are SGHAT and FQNNGV. The CDR3 runs 12 residues. In DNA, the CDR3 is TGTGCCAGCAGTCAAGGGGTGTATGGCTACACCTTC. Protein: CASSQGVYGYTF.

The rearrangement joins TRBV6-1 to TRBJ2-7; 7 bases are a match to TRBD2. Per germline, CDR1 MNHNS and CDR2 SASEGT. The CDR3 has 15 amino acids. V was clipped by 6 bases and J by 2 bases; unmatched bases: 10. Here the CDR3 reads CASRDRLANPYEQYF. CDR3 DNA: TGTGCCAGCAGGGACCGACTAGCCAACCCCTACGAGCAGTACTTC.

J is TRBJ2-2 and V is TRBV5-1; 13 positions match TRBD2. CDR1 and CDR2 from the germline V gene are SGHRS and YFSETQ. CDR3 length: 16 residues. The V and J ends lost 5 bases and 3 bases, in that order; junction bases with no gene match: 4. CDR3 sequence: CASRPGLAGDTGELFF. CDR3 nucleotides: TGCGCCAGCAGACCCGGACTAGCGGGAGACACCGGGGAGCTGTTTTTT. The whole variable domain, remainder taken from reference TRBV5-1 and TRBJ2-2, is KAGVTQTPRYLIKTRGQQVTLSCSPISGHRSVSWYQQTPGQGLQFLFEYFSETQRNKGNFPGRFSGRQFSNSRSEMNVSTLELGDSALYLCASRPGLAGDTGELFFGEGSRLTVL.

In its sample, this clone was seen once. The rearrangement links TRBV1 to TRBJ2-7; the tabulated D call, TRBD1, remains unverified against the DNA. TRBV1 is a pseudogene segment. This CDR3 spans 15 amino acids. Here the CDR3 reads CTSSQGQGASYEQYF. The CDR3 DNA sequence: TGCACCAGCAGCCAGGGGCAGGGGGCTTCCTACGAGCAGTACTTC.

V gene TRBV6-4 combines with J gene TRBJ2-2; a weak D match, TRBD2 (5 bases). Germline V lookup: CDR1 MRHNA, CDR2 SNTAGT. The CDR3 totals 14 residues. V was clipped by 0 bases and J by 3 bases, with 5 bases between them. CDR3 DNA: TGTGCCAGCAGTGACTCGCGGGACACCGGGGAGCTGTTTTTT. This translates into CASSDSRDTGELFF.

The chain carries TRBV2 and TRBJ2-7; D gene unclear. The CDR3 contains 12 residues. The ends were cut back, 4 bases at V and 4 bases at J, with 8 bases in the middle. Germline V gives CDR1 SNHLY, CDR2 FYNNEI. As DNA, the CDR3 is TGTGCCAGCAGTGCCGGCGGTTACGAGCAGTACTTC. This sequence encodes CASSAGGYEQYF.

The chain has TRBV10-3 and TRBJ1-2; possible D gene TRBD1, 6 bases. Per the germline V gene, CDR1 is ENHRY and CDR2 is SYGVKD. Trimming removed 4 bases from V and 8 bases from J, with 20 bases in between. The CDR3 contains 15 residues. For the CDR3, the DNA is TGTGCCATCAGTGGGTACAGGGACGGTATCTCGGGCTACACCTTC. Its protein is CAISGYRDGISGYTF.

V usage is TRBV5-1 and J usage is TRBJ2-1; 8 bases line up with TRBD2. The CDR3 contains 16 residues. Per the germline V gene, CDR1 is SGHRS and CDR2 is YFSETQ. V shed 4 bases, J shed 8 bases, and the junction held 14 bases outside the gene matches. The CDR3, as DNA: TGCGCCAGCAGCCTACTTACTAGCGGCGTTCGCGATGAGCAGTTCTTC. Translated: CASSLLTSGVRDEQFF.

The genes are TRBV7-2 and TRBJ2-7; TRBD1 agrees at 10 bases. The junction had 4 bases not matched to a gene; V was cut back by 1 base and J by 4 bases. CDR3 length: 15 amino acids. Germline V gene lookup returns CDR1 SGHTA and CDR2 FQGNSA. CDR3 protein: CASSLGGTGEYEQYF. In DNA, the CDR3 is TGTGCCAGCAGCTTAGGTGGGACAGGGGAATACGAGCAGTACTTC. The variable domain in full, completed from reference TRBV7-2 and TRBJ2-7, reads GAGVSQSPSNKVTEKGKDVELRCDPISGHTALYWYRQSLGQGLEFLIYFQGNSAPDKSGLPSDRFSAERTGGSVSTLTIQRTQQEDSAVYLCASSLGGTGEYEQYFGPGTRLTVT.

The rearrangement uses TRBV21-1 and TRBJ1-2; the DNA was not used to check the table's D call, TRBD1. TRBV21-1 is shown as a pseudogene. The CDR3 extends over 14 amino acids. CDR3 DNA sequence: TGTGCCAGCAGACGGGACAGGGGGTCATATGGCTACACCTTC. It codes for CASRRDRGSYGYTF.

V and J are TRBV6-6 and TRBJ1-4; D is perhaps TRBD1 (5 bases). CDR1 is MNHNY and CDR2 is SVGAGI in the germline V gene (reference sequence). The CDR3 has 13 amino acids. Trimming removed 4 bases from V and 10 bases from J, with 13 bases in between. CDR3: CASSLGDRLKLFF. In nucleotides, the CDR3 is TGTGCCAGCAGTTTAGGTGACAGATTAAAACTGTTTTTT.

The rearrangement uses TRBV18 and TRBJ2-3; a weak D match, TRBD1 (6 bases). In germline, CDR1 is KGHSH, CDR2 LQKENI. V was clipped by 5 bases and J by 2 bases, with 17 bases between them. The CDR3 contains 16 residues. CDR3 residues: CASSGEGQQHTDTQYF. CDR3 in DNA: TGTGCCAGCTCAGGGGAAGGACAGCAGCACACAGATACGCAGTATTTT.

The rearrangement uses TRBV6-5 and TRBJ1-1, with D unclear. The CDR3 is 14 residues long. Trimming took off 2 bases at V and 1 base at J, with 8 bases between the two ends. CDR1 and CDR2 from the germline V gene are MNHEY and SVGAGI. This CDR3 is CASSYGYRNTEAFF. Written as DNA, the CDR3 is TGTGCCAGCAGTTACGGATACAGGAACACTGAAGCTTTCTTT.

The CDR3 DNA reads TGTGCCAGCAGTTACTCTGGGACAGGGAACTACGAGCAGTACTTC. Encoded protein: CASSYSGTGNYEQYF. This chain joins TRBV6-5 and TRBJ2-7; 9 nucleotides agree with TRBD1. This CDR3 region has 15 residues. Trimming removed 0 bases from V and 3 bases from J; junction bases left unmatched: 3. Germline V gives CDR1 MNHEY, CDR2 SVGAGI.

This clone is a singleton in its sample. The J gene is TRBJ2-1, the V gene TRBV5-1, with 7 nucleotides matching TRBD2. Trimming took 0 bases from V and 3 from J; bases not matched to a gene: 3. The CDR3 runs to 15 residues. Germline values: CDR1 SGHRS, CDR2 YFSETQ. The CDR3 DNA follows: TGCGCCAGCAGCTTGGACGGGGGGAGCTACAATGAGCAGTTCTTC. Translating gives CASSLDGGSYNEQFF.

The rearrangement links TRBV6-1 to TRBJ2-7; D gene unclear. CDR3 size: 13 residues. The ends were cut back, 7 bases at V and 2 bases at J, with 12 bases in the middle. Per the germline V gene, CDR1 is MNHNS and CDR2 is SASEGT. The CDR3 sequence is CASNLVSPYEQYF. The CDR3 bases are TGTGCCAGCAACCTCGTCAGTCCCTACGAGCAGTACTTC.

This rearrangement joins TRBV6-5 to TRBJ1-1, with D perhaps matching TRBD1 (6 bases). CDR3 length: 12 residues. Trimming pared 2 bases from V and 7 bases from J, leaving 8 bases between. The germline gives CDR1 MNHEY, CDR2 SVGAGI. CDR3 sequence reads: CASSYTGNEAFF. As DNA, the CDR3 is TGTGCCAGCAGTTACACAGGGAATGAAGCTTTCTTT.

The rearrangement links TRBV5-1 to TRBJ2-2, with 8 nucleotides matching TRBD2. This CDR3 region has 14 residues. Germline V lookup: CDR1 SGHRS, CDR2 YFSETQ. The junction had 7 bases not matched to a gene; V was cut back by 6 bases and J by 6 bases. CDR3 amino acids: CASTQAGVAGELFF. DNA for the CDR3: TGCGCCAGCACCCAAGCGGGAGTGGCCGGGGAGCTGTTTTTT.

This clone rates as medium-sized (0.01 to 0.1%). This chain links TRBV7-9 with TRBJ1-1, with D possibly being TRBD1 (5 bases). CDR1 and CDR2 from the germline V gene are SEHNR and FQNEAQ (reference sequence). The CDR3 is 17 amino acids. V dropped 5 bases and J dropped 0 bases, with 19 bases sitting between them. CDR3 DNA: TGTGCCAGCAGCCCCGGGGGGGGAGGATTCATGAACACTGAAGCTTTCTTT. Its translation is CASSPGGGGFMNTEAFF.

The V and J genes are TRBV28 and TRBJ2-7; TRBD1 matches 7 bases. The junction had 11 bases not matched to a gene; V was cut back by 5 bases and J by 1 base. This CDR3 spans 16 amino acids. Germline V gene data show CDR1 as MDHEN and CDR2 as SYDVKM. For the CDR3, the DNA is TGTGCCAGCAGTCCCCACATGAGGGACAGATCCTACGAGCAGTACTTC. Residues: CASSPHMRDRSYEQYF.

V usage is TRBV9 and J usage is TRBJ2-2; 7 nucleotides align to TRBD1. Per the germline V gene, CDR1 is SGDLS and CDR2 is YYNGEE. Trimming cost V 4 bases and J 3 bases; bases outside gene matches: 6. This CDR3 is built from 15 residues. DNA for the CDR3: TGTGCCAGCAGCATCTCCGGGACAGACACCGGGGAGCTGTTTTTT. Translated: CASSISGTDTGELFF.

The chain combines TRBV28 with TRBJ2-5; TRBD2 might be the D (6 bases). The V gene lost 4 bases and the J gene lost 2 bases, with 8 bases spanning the gap. The germline V gene has CDR1 MDHEN and CDR2 SYDVKM. The CDR3 is 13 residues long. The CDR3 nucleotides are TGTGCCAGCAGTTCAGGGACTCAAGAGACCCAGTACTTC. Translated, it gives CASSSGTQETQYF.

As for this clone: The sample has other DNA sequences that encode this CDR3 too. This chain links TRBV5-1 with TRBJ2-5; 8 nucleotides match TRBD1. V shed 4 bases and J 4 bases; nucleotides not matched to a gene: 3. The germline V gene encodes CDR1 SGHRS and CDR2 YFSETQ. This CDR3 is built from 13 residues. CDR3 sequence (DNA): TGCGCCAGCAGCCCCGGACAGGGAGAGACCCAGTACTTC. Encoded protein: CASSPGQGETQYF.